The T cell receptor (beta chain) described here comes from a study of blood T cell repertoires in COVID-19 (dated by TCRdb to about 2020). For the study in its entirety: The collaborator samples originated in the United States, Italy and Spain and spanned the acute and convalescent phases of COVID-19. The prospective study material was composed of cDNA or gDNA derived from T cells, B-cell-depleted T cells, or PBMCs. Where HLA class I and class II types were available, the types were taken from metadata supplied by the sample provider, not from assay-based typing. The dataset comprised deeply sampled blood TCRbeta repertoires from subjects exposed to, actively infected with, or recovered from COVID-19. The sample metadata nearly always contained a de-identified subject ID, COVID-19 status, age in years and sex. The repertoires were made available in a free public database intended to serve as a resource for research on the immune response to SARS-CoV-2. Samples were obtained from the ongoing ImmuneRACE study (first 160 participants) and from over a thousand subjects provided by 6 global collaborators.

Notes on this clone: Which antigen it targets is not known. No per-base quality is available; no much larger clone lies one base away.

V ends up 0 bases short and J 7 bases short, with an unmatched junction base count of 18. The germline V gene supplies CDR1 SGDLS and CDR2 YYNGEE. Including the terminal cysteine and phenylalanine, the CDR3 comprises 19 residues. The entry retains the CDR3 DNA only, 57 bases that are in frame from base 1. One collaborating source in Seattle enrolled patients while the patients were actively infected and followed the patients over time throughout the course of disease. Whole blood was collected in K2EDTA tubes by collaborating institutions according to the institutions' own protocols. For TCRbeta analysis, collaborators shipped samples as frozen whole blood, isolated PBMCs, or DNA extracted from either of those sample types. TCRbeta CDR3 regions were amplified from genomic DNA using the immunoSEQ Assay, a bias-controlled multiplex PCR. The paper's processing steps were these. The number of nucleated cells in each sample was estimated from the amplification of reference gene primers within the assay. To quantify the absolute abundance of each unique TCRbeta CDR3 rearrangement, sequence reads were collapsed and filtered. For each sample, productive Simpson clonality was calculated as the square root of Simpson's diversity index across productive rearrangements. TCRdb took over this immuneACCESS table, retaining in-frame rearrangements with V and J assigned. Such tables are incomplete; in checked studies, under half of the missing clones stem from an unresolved V gene, and the remainder is unexplained. V and J calls and clone size are copied from that table; D and trimming were computed from the DNA. A total of roughly 88,000 clones appear in this sample, 87% of them only once. Together, the top ten hold approximately 20% of the sample.

The paper's findings and limits, for the study overall: The amount of clinical and demographic metadata varied by source and participant and was provided uncurated.

The rearranged segments are TRBV9 and TRBJ2-1; TRBD2 aligns with 8 central bases. The TCR comes from a woman aged 60 to 75 with COVID-19, enrolled during active disease. The specimen sequenced was peripheral blood. The CDR3 protein: CASSVVRAHSGARRNEQFF. The nucleotides read TGTGCCAGCAGCGTAGTCCGGGCTCATAGCGGGGCACGTAGGAATGAGCAGTTCTTC.